This is a list of T cell receptor beta chains from one sample in a study of cytomegalovirus exposure and HLA in healthy donors. TCRdb's copy holds only in-frame clones and misses some; the assay was immunoSEQ multiplex PCR. Found here are roughly 180,000 clones, around 84% of them singletons; the top ten hold more than 6.5%. Sequencing input: PBMCs. The receptors come from a man in his late teens or twenties in good health and CMV-seropositive. The CDR3 runs from the conserved cysteine through the conserved F or W. D genes are given only for firm matches. A row's size may be missing; if present it is once, few, many or a size class.

>-|TRBJ2-7|13|TRBV7-9|-
TGTGCCAGCAGCTTAGGGAGTAGCGACGAGCAGTACTTC
CASSLGSSDEQYF
>-|TRBJ2-7|15|TRBV7-8|TRBD2
TGTGCCAGCAGCTTTACTAGCGGGAGGGGGGCCGAGCAGTACTTC
CASSFTSGRGAEQYF
>-|TRBJ1-4|15|TRBV19|-
TGTGCCAGTAGTATAGTAGGAGCAACTAATGAAAAACTGTTTTTT
CASSIVGATNEKLFF
>-|TRBJ2-7|14|TRBV11-2|TRBD1
TGTGCCAGCAGCCCTCCCGGGACAGCCTACGAGCAGTACTTC
CASSPPGTAYEQYF
>few|TRBJ2-2|15|TRBV7-2|-
TGTGCCAGCAGCTTACAGGGTCCGGACACCGGGGAGCTGTTTTTT
CASSLQGPDTGELFF
>-|TRBJ2-1|18|TRBV27|TRBD2
TGTGCCAGCAGTTCAGCGGGAGGGCCGCCATTCTCCTACAATGAGCAGTTCTTC
CASSSAGGPPFSYNEQFF
>-|TRBJ2-7|13|TRBV7-8|TRBD2
TGTGCCAGCAGCTCGCGGGGGACGAGGGAGCAGTACTTC
CASSSRGTREQYF
>-|TRBJ2-6|15|TRBV5-4|-
TGTGCCAGCAGCTCACAGAGCTCTGGGGCCAACGTCCTGACTTTC
CASSSQSSGANVLTF
>-|TRBJ2-3|10|TRBV12-1|-
TGTGCCAGCAGTCAAGATACGCAGTATTTT
CASSQDTQYF
>once|TRBJ2-2|14|TRBV9|-
TGTGCCAGCAGCGCCGAGAAGAACACCGGGGAGCTGTTTTTT
CASSAEKNTGELFF
>-|TRBJ2-7|12|TRBV6-6|-
TGTGCCAGCAGTAGCGGACTATACGAGCAGTACTTC
CASSSGLYEQYF
>-|TRBJ2-1|15|TRBV21-1|-
TGTGCCAGCAGCAATGAGACTAGCGATCACAATGAGCAGTTCTTC
CASSNETSDHNEQFF
>-|TRBJ2-1|15|TRBV4-2|-
TGTGCCAGCAGCCAAGCTTTGACTGGAAACAATGAGCAGTTCTTC
CASSQALTGNNEQFF
>-|TRBJ1-1|19|TRBV7-2|TRBD1
TGTGCCAGCAGCTTAGCGAAGGCAGGGGGCTTCTTTTTGGTCACTGAAGCTTTCTTT
CASSLAKAGGFFLVTEAFF
>-|TRBJ2-1|15|TRBV5-6|-
TGTGCCAGCAGCTCCCGGACAGACTCTTACAATGAGCAGTTCTTC
CASSSRTDSYNEQFF
>-|TRBJ2-7|12|TRBV11-1|TRBD1
TGTGCCAAAAGGGGACAGAGCTACGAGCAGTACTTC
CAKRGQSYEQYF
>-|TRBJ2-1|14|TRBV27|TRBD2
TGTGCCAGCAGTTCTAGCGGGGCCTACAATGAGCAGTTCTTC
CASSSSGAYNEQFF
>-|TRBJ1-2|14|TRBV18|-
TGTGCCAGCTCACCACCCACAGGTCCCTATGGCTACACCTTC
CASSPPTGPYGYTF
>-|TRBJ1-4|15|TRBV6-7|-
TGTGCCAGCACGTCCGCCGGGAGTGTTAATGAAAAACTGTTTTTT
CASTSAGSVNEKLFF
>-|TRBJ2-1|15|TRBV19|-
TGTGCCAGTAGTATAGGAAGGACTACACGCAATGAGCAGTTCTTC
CASSIGRTTRNEQFF
>-|TRBJ2-7|13|TRBV11-2|-
TGTGCCAGCGGTATAGCGGTCCTCTACGAGCAGTACTTC
CASGIAVLYEQYF
>-|TRBJ2-7|15|TRBV9|TRBD2
TGTGCCAGCAGCGTAGACCCGGGAGGGCCTGGGGAGCAGTACTTC
CASSVDPGGPGEQYF
>-|TRBJ2-6|17|TRBV9|TRBD1
TGTGCCAGCAGCGCGAACTTACAGGGGTCTGGGGCCAACGTCCTGACTTTC
CASSANLQGSGANVLTF
>-|TRBJ2-3|16|TRBV2|TRBD2
TGTGCCACCGATGCTAGGGGAGCGGGAGGAACCGATACGCAGTATTTT
CATDARGAGGTDTQYF
>-|TRBJ1-2|15|TRBV7-9|-
TGTGCCAGCAGCCCACCGGGGGGCCTTGCTCGGAGCTACACCTTC
CASSPPGGLARSYTF
>-|TRBJ1-5|13|TRBV28|-
TGTGCCAGCCCGTCCCCTCCGGATCAGCCCCAGCATTTT
CASPSPPDQPQHF
>-|TRBJ1-1|14|TRBV19|-
TGTGCCAGTAGTATAGAACAGGGAAGAACTGAAGCTTTCTTT
CASSIEQGRTEAFF
>-|TRBJ2-7|16|TRBV27|TRBD2
TGTGCCAGCAGAGGACTAGCGGGAGGATCCCCCTACGAGCAGTACTTC
CASRGLAGGSPYEQYF
>-|TRBJ2-7|13|TRBV11-1|-
TGTGCCAGCAGCGGCGGGCAGGATTACGAGCAGTACTTC
CASSGGQDYEQYF
>-|TRBJ2-7|17|TRBV7-8|TRBD2
TGTGCCAGCAGCTTTGCGGGGGGACTAGCGGGACCATACGAGCAGTACTTC
CASSFAGGLAGPYEQYF
>-|TRBJ2-1|13|TRBV7-2|-
TGTGCCAGCAGCTTAGCGCGGTGGAATGAGCAGTTCTTC
CASSLARWNEQFF
>-|TRBJ1-3|16|TRBV27|TRBD1
TGTGCCAGCAGCTCGGGACAGTCCCACTCTGGAAACACCATATATTTT
CASSSGQSHSGNTIYF
>-|TRBJ2-7|12|TRBV7-8|TRBD1
TGTGCCAGCACGGAATTCCCGGGACAGGAAACCTTC
CASTEFPGQETF
>-|TRBJ1-5|16|TRBV7-6|TRBD1
TGTGCCAGCAGCTTAGATTCAGGGGGCCTGAATCAGCCCCAGCATTTT
CASSLDSGGLNQPQHF
>-|TRBJ2-7|14|TRBV28|TRBD2
TGTGCCAGCAGTCGGACTAGCTCACCCTACGAGCAGTACTTC
CASSRTSSPYEQYF
>-|TRBJ2-7|14|TRBV2|-
TGTGCCAGCGTCCCGGGAGCCTTTCCCTACGAGCAGTACTTC
CASVPGAFPYEQYF
>-|TRBJ1-2|16|TRBV4-2|-
TGTGCCAGCAGCCAAGAGTGGACAAAAACTAACTATGGCTACACCTTC
CASSQEWTKTNYGYTF
>once|TRBJ2-7|15|TRBV5-1|TRBD2
TGCGCCAGCAGCTTGGGGGCTAGCGGGGCCTACGAGCAGTACTTC
CASSLGASGAYEQYF
>-|TRBJ2-1|13|TRBV6-6|-
TGTGCCAGCAGGGCTAGCGATTACAATGAGCAGTTCTTC
CASRASDYNEQFF
>few|TRBJ1-2|13|TRBV6-5|-
TGTGCCAGCAGTGGAGAGGGTTCCTATGGCTACACCTTC
CASSGEGSYGYTF
>once|TRBJ1-1|13|TRBV28|TRBD1
TGTGCCAGCAACCAGGGGGTCTACACTGAAGCTTTCTTT
CASNQGVYTEAFF
>few|TRBJ1-5|12|TRBV9|-
TGTGCCAGCGGGAAAGGGGATCAGCCCCAGCATTTT
CASGKGDQPQHF
>-|TRBJ1-2|13|TRBV10-3|TRBD1
TGTGCCACCGGGACAGGTGTAAACTATGGCTACACCTTC
CATGTGVNYGYTF
>-|TRBJ2-5|14|TRBV27|-
TGTGCCAGCAGGCGCCAACAGGGGAGGGAGACCCAGTACTTC
CASRRQQGRETQYF
>-|TRBJ2-7|12|TRBV10-3|-
TGTGCCAGCGTCGGGAGTTCGGACGAGCAGTACTTC
CASVGSSDEQYF
>-|TRBJ2-5|15|TRBV6-1|TRBD1
TGTGCCAGTAGATTGAGACAGGGGGCCGATGAGACCCAGTACTTC
CASRLRQGADETQYF
>once|TRBJ2-5|13|TRBV7-3|-
TGTGCCAGCAGCCCGAGCCCTCTGGAGACCCAGTACTTC
CASSPSPLETQYF
>-|TRBJ2-1|15|TRBV13|TRBD2
TGTGCCAGCAGCTGGGGGACTAGCGGGAGATATGAGCAGTTCTTC
CASSWGTSGRYEQFF
>-|TRBJ1-5|13|TRBV7-2|TRBD1
TGTGCCAGCAGCGTGAGGGGGCAACAGCCCCAGCATTTT
CASSVRGQQPQHF
>-|TRBJ2-7|13|TRBV28|TRBD1
TGTGCCAGCAGCCGGACAGGGAACTACGAGCAGTACTTC
CASSRTGNYEQYF
>-|TRBJ1-5|16|TRBV15|TRBD1
TGTGCCACCAGCAGGACACAGGGGGCGCGTTCTCAGCCCCAGCATTTT
CATSRTQGARSQPQHF